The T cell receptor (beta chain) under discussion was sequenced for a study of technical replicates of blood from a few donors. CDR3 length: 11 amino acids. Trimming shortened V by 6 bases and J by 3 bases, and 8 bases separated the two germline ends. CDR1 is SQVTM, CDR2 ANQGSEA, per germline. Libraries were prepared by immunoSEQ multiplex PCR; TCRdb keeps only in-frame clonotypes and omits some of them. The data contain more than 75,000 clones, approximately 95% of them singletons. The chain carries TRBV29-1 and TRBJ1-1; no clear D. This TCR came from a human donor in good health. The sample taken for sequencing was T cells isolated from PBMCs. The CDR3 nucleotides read TGCAGCGTGGCCCTGTACACTGAAGCTTTCTTT. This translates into CSVALYTEAFF.